This T cell receptor beta chain derives from a study of CD8 T cells in Susac syndrome (dated by TCRdb to the late 2010s). Regarding the research as a whole: Whether CD8+ T cell activation and differentiation in Susac syndrome was antigen driven was tested using repertoire sequencing. Study-level results and caveats: The number of individuals in the TCR sequencing and HLA analysis was acknowledged as relatively small.

For this clonotype: Its binding antigen is unknown. One base away there is no much larger clone; base qualities are not given.

Peripheral blood CD8+ and CD4+ T cells from healthy donors, Susac syndrome patients and multiple sclerosis patients were profiled by high-throughput TCR beta sequencing. The multiple sclerosis controls were treatment-naive patients who had stable or active relapsing-remitting disease and met the revised McDonald criteria. Bulk CD8+ and CD4+ T cells were purified by magnetic negative isolation, whereas CD8+ TEMRA cells were enriched by FACS. Blood was collected in EDTA tubes and processed within 24 hours, with PBMCs isolated through density gradient centrifugation. PBMCs intended for TCR sequencing were frozen in liquid nitrogen and were later thawed in a 37 degrees C water bath. Purity of sorted or isolated CD4+, CD8+ and CD8+ TEMRA cells was at least 90%. RNA was extracted with the RNeasy kit and roughly 0.45 to 1 ug was reverse transcribed using random hexamers. The immunoSEQ multiplex PCR assay, covering 54 Vbeta and 13 Jbeta segments, was used to amplify TCR beta CDR3 regions. Bias from PCR amplification was corrected by using a synthetic template baseline for primer optimization and for computational correction. The original methods were these. Reads were annotated to V, D and J genes per IMGT and analyzed with immunoSEQ Analyzer, keeping only productive sequences. Clonality was calculated as one minus the Shannon entropy normalized by log2 of the number of productive unique sequences. For each patient and control, public and private clones were evaluated among the 100 most prevalent clones. Clones were defined as Susac-specific when absent from the healthy and MS cohorts, from fewer than 1,200 published viral clones and from other ImmuneACCESS disease sequences. Clones were called with MiXCR by TCRdb after fastp trimmed the public reads at Q25, and only in-frame beta chains were retained. Identical CDR3 proteins give one entry, which carries the most common genes and DNA. The V and J calls, along with clone size, are taken from TCRdb and not from the paper's own processing. The sample yields under 350,000 distinct CDR3 sequences; 92% were counted once. Roughly 0.064% of the sample goes to the ten largest clones.

Material: CD4+ T cells from PBMCs. The sequence came from a human donor with multiple sclerosis.

The CDR3 region reads CASRAGSSGGQETQYF. Read as DNA, the sequence is TGCGCCAGCAGAGCCGGGTCTAGCGGGGGCCAAGAGACCCAGTACTTC. The V gene is TRBV5-1 and the J gene is TRBJ2-5; TRBD2 matches 10 bases in the middle. From the cysteine through the phenylalanine, the CDR3 covers 16 amino acids. Of the read, only the CDR3 DNA is kept; its 48 bases are in frame from base 1. CDR1 is given as SGHRS and CDR2 as YFSETQ, both from the germline V gene. For this chain, trimming is 5 bases at the V end and 1 base at the J end, and the number of junction bases without a gene match is 8.